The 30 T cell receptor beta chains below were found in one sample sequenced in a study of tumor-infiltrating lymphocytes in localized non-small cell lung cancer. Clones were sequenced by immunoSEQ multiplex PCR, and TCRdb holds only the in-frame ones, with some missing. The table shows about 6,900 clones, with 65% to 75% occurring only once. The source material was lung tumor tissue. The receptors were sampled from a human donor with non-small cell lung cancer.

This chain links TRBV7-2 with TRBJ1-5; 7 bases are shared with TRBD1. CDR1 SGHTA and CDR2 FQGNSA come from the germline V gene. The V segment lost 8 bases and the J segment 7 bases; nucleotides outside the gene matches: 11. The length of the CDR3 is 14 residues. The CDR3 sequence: CASGSQGGSQPQHF. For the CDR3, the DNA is TGTGCCAGCGGCTCTCAGGGGGGGAGCCAGCCCCAGCATTTT. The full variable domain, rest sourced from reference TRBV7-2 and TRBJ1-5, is GAGVSQSPSNKVTEKGKDVELRCDPISGHTALYWYRQSLGQGLEFLIYFQGNSAPDKSGLPSDRFSAERTGGSVSTLTIQRTQQEDSAVYLCASGSQGGSQPQHFGDGTRLSIL.

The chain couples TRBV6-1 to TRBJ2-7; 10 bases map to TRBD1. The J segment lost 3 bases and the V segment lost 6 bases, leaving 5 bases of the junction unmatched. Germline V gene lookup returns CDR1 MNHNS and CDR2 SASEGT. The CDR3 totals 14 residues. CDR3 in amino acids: CASSLDRGDYEQYF. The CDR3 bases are TGTGCCAGCAGCTTGGACAGGGGGGACTACGAGCAGTACTTC.

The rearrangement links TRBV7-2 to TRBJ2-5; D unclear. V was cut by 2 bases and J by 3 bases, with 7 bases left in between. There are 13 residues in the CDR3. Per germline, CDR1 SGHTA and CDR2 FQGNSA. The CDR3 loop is CASSLRREETQYF. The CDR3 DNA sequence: TGTGCCAGCAGCTTAAGGAGAGAAGAGACCCAGTACTTC.

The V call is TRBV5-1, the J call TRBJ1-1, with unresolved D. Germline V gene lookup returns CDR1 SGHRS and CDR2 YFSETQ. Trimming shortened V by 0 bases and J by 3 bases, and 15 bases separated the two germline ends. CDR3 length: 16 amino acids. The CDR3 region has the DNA TGCGCCAGCAGCTTGGGAGTCGGGAGTAGGGACACTGAAGCTTTCTTT. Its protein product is CASSLGVGSRDTEAFF. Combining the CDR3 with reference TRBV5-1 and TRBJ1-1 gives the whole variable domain KAGVTQTPRYLIKTRGQQVTLSCSPISGHRSVSWYQQTPGQGLQFLFEYFSETQRNKGNFPGRFSGRQFSNSRSEMNVSTLELGDSALYLCASSLGVGSRDTEAFFGQGTRLTVV.

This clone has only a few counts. For the CDR3, the DNA is TGTGCCAGCAGGTCGTATAACCAAGAGACCCAGTACTTC. It specifies CASRSYNQETQYF. The genes are TRBV6-4 and TRBJ2-5; D gene uncertain. Germline loops: CDR1 MRHNA, CDR2 SNTAGT. CDR3 size: 13 residues. Deletions cut 6 bases from V and 0 bases from J, with 8 bases between.

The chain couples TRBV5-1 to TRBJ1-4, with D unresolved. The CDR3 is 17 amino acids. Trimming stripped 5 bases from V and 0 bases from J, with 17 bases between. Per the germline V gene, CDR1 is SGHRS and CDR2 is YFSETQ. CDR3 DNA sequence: TGCGCCAGCAGAGGTCTGAACAGTAGAACAACTAATGAAAAACTGTTTTTT. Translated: CASRGLNSRTTNEKLFF.

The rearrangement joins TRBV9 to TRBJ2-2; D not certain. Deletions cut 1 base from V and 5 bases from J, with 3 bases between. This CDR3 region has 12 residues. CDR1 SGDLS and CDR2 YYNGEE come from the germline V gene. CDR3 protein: CASSVWTGELFF. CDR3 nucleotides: TGTGCCAGCAGCGTATGGACCGGGGAGCTGTTTTTT.

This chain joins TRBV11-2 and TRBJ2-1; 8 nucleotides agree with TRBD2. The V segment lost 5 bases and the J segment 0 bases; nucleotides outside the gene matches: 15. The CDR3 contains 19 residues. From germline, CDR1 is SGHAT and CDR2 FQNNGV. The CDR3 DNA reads TGTGCCAGCAGCCTGATTGGCGGCGGGGGGATTAGCTCCTACAATGAGCAGTTCTTC. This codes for CASSLIGGGGISSYNEQFF.

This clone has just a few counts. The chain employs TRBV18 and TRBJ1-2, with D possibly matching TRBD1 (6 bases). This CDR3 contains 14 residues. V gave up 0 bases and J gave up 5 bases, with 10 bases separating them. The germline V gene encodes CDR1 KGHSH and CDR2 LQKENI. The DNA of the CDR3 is TGTGCCAGCTCACCACCTGACAGGAAATATGGCTACACCTTC. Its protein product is CASSPPDRKYGYTF.

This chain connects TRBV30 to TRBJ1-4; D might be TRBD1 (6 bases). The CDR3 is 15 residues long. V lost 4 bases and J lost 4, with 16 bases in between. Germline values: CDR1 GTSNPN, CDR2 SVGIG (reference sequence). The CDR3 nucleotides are TGTGCCTGGATTAAGGCAGGGGACTTTAATGAAAAACTGTTTTTT. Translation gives CAWIKAGDFNEKLFF.

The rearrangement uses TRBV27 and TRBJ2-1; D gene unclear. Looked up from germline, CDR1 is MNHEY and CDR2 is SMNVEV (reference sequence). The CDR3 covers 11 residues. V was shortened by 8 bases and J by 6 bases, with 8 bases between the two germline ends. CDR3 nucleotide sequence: TGTGCCAGCGTAAGGAGCAATGAGCAGTTCTTC. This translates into CASVRSNEQFF.

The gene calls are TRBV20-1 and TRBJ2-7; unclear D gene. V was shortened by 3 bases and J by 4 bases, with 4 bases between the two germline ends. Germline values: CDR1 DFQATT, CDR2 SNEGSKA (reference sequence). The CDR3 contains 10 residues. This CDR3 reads CSASRYEQYF. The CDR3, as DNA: TGCAGTGCTAGTAGGTACGAGCAGTACTTC.

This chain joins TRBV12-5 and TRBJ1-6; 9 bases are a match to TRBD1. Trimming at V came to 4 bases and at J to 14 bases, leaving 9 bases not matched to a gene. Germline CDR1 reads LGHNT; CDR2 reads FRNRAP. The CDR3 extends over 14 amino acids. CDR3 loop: CASGSGTGRDTLHF. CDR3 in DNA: TGTGCTAGTGGTTCCGGGACAGGGAGAGACACCCTCCACTTT.

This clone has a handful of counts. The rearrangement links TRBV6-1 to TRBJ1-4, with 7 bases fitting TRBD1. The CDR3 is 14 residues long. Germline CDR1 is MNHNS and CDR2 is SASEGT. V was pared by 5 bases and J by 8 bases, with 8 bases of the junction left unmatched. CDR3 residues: CASSKTGSVEKLFF. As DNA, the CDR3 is TGTGCCAGCAGTAAGACAGGGAGCGTAGAAAAACTGTTTTTT.

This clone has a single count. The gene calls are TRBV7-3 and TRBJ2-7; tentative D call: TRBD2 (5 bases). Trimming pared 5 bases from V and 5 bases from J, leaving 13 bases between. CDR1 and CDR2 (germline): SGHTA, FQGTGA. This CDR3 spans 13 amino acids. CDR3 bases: TGTGCCAGCAGCCTAGGACTGGGAGACGAGCAGTACTTC. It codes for CASSLGLGDEQYF.

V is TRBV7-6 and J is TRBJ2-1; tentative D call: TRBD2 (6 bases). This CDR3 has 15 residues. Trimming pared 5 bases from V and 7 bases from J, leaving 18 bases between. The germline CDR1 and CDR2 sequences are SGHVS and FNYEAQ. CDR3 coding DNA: TGTGCCAGCAGCCCCGGGACTCAAAACCTTAATGAGCAGTTCTTC. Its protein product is CASSPGTQNLNEQFF.

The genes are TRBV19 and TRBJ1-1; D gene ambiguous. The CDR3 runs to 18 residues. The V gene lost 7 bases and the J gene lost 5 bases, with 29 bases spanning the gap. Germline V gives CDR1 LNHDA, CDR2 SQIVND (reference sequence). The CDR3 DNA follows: TGTGCCAGTACCATCGTATATCGGACTCATCAAGATGGGACTGAAGCTTTCTTT. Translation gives CASTIVYRTHQDGTEAFF.

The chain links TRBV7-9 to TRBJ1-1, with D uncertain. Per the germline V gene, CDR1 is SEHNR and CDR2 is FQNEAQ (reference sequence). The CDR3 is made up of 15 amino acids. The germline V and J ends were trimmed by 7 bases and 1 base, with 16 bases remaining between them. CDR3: CASKRGKGGNTEAFF. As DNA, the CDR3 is TGTGCCAGCAAACGGGGAAAGGGTGGGAACACTGAAGCTTTCTTT.

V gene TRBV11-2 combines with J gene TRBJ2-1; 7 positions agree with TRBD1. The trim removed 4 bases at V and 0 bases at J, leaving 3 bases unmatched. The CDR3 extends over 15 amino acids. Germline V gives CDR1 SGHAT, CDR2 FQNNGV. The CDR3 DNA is TGTGCCAGCAGCTCACAGGGGAACTCCTACAATGAGCAGTTCTTC. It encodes CASSSQGNSYNEQFF.

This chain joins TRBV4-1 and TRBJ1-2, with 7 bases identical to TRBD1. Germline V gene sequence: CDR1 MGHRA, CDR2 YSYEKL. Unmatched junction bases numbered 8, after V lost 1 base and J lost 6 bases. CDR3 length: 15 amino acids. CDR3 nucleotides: TGCGCCAGCAGCCAAGGTCCAGGGGGAATCGATGGCTACACCTTC. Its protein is CASSQGPGGIDGYTF.

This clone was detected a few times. In DNA, the CDR3 is TGTGCCTGGAGGCCTACAGGGGGCAGTCAGCCCCAGCATTTT. It encodes CAWRPTGGSQPQHF. The chain carries TRBV30 and TRBJ1-5, with 9 bases fitting TRBD1. The CDR3 runs to 14 residues. With V trimmed by 3 bases and J by 6 bases, 6 bases remained unmatched. The germline V gene encodes CDR1 GTSNPN and CDR2 SVGIG (reference sequence). The complete variable domain, with remaining parts taken from reference TRBV30 and TRBJ1-5, reads SQTIHQWPATLVQPVGSPLSLECTVEGTSNPNLYWYRQAAGRGLQLLFYSVGIGQISSEVPQNLSASRPQDRQFILSSKKLLLSDSGFYLCAWRPTGGSQPQHFGDGTRLSIL.

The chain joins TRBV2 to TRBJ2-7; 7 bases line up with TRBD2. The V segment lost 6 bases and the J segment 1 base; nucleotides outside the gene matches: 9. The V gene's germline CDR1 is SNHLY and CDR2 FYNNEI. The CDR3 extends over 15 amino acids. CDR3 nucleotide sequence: TGTGCCAGCAGGACTTTTAGGGACTATTCCTACGAGCAGTACTTC. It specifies CASRTFRDYSYEQYF.

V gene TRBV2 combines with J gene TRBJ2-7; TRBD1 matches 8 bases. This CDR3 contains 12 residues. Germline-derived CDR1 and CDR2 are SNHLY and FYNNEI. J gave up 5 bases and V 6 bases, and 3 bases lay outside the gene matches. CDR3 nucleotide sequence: TGTGCCAGCAGGGAACAGGGGGACGAGCAGTACTTC. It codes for CASREQGDEQYF.

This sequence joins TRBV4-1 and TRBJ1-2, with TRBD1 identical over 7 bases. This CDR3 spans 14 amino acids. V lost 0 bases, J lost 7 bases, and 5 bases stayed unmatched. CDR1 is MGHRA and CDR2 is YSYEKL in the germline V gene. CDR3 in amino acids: CASSQEGGQLGYTF. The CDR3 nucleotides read TGCGCCAGCAGCCAAGAAGGGGGACAGCTTGGCTACACCTTC.

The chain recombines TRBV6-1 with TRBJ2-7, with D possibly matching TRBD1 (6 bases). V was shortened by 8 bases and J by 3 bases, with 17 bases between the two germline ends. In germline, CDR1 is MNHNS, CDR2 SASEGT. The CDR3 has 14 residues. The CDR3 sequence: CASWRTVSFYEQYF. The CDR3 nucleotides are TGTGCCAGCTGGAGGACAGTATCCTTCTACGAGCAGTACTTC.

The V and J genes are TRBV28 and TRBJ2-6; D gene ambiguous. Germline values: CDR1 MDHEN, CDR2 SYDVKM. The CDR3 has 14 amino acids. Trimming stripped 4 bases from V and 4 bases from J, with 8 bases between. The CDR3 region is CASSSAGGANVLTF. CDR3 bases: TGTGCCAGCAGTTCCGCTGGAGGGGCCAACGTCCTGACTTTC.

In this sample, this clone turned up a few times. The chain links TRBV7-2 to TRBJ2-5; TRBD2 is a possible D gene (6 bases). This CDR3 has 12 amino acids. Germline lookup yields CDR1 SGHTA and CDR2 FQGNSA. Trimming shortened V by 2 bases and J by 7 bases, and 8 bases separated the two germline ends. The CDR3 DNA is TGTGCCAGCAGCTTACACGGGGGGACCCAGTACTTC. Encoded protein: CASSLHGGTQYF.

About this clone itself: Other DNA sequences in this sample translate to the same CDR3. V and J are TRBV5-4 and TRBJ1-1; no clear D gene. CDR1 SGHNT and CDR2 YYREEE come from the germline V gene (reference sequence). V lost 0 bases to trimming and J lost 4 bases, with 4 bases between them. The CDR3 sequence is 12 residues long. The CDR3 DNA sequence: TGTGCCAGCAGCTTGGAAGGCACTGAAGCTTTCTTT. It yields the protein CASSLEGTEAFF.

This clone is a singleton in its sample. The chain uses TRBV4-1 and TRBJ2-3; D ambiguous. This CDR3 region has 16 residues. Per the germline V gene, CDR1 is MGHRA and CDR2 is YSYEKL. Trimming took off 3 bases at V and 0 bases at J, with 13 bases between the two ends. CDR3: CASSHSSRTSTDTQYF. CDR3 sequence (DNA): TGCGCCAGCAGCCATTCCTCCCGGACCAGCACAGATACGCAGTATTTT.

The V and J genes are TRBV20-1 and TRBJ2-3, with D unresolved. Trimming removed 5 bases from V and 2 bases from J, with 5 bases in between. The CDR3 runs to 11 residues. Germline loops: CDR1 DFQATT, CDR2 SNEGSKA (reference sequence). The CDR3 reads CSAPHTDTQYF. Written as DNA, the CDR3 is TGCAGTGCTCCCCACACAGATACGCAGTATTTT.